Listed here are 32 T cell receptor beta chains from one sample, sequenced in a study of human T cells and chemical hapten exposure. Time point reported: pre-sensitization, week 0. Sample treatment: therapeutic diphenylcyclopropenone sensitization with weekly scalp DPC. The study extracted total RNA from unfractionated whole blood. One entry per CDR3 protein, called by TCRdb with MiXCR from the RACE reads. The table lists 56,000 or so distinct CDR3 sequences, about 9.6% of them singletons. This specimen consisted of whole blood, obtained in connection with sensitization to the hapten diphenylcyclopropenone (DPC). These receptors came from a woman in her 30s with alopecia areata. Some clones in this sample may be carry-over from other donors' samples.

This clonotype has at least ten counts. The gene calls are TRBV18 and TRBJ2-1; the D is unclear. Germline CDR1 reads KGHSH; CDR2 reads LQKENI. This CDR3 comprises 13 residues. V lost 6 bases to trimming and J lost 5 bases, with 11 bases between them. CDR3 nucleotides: TGTGCCAGCTCTCCTACTCGAAACAATGAGCAGTTCTTC. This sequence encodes CASSPTRNNEQFF. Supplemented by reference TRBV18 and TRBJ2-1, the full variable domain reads NAGVMQNPRHLVRRRGQEARLRCSPMKGHSHVYWYRQLPEEGLKFMVYLQKENIIDESGMPKERFSAEFPKEGPSILRIQQVVRGDSAAYFCASSPTRNNEQFFGPGTRLTVL.

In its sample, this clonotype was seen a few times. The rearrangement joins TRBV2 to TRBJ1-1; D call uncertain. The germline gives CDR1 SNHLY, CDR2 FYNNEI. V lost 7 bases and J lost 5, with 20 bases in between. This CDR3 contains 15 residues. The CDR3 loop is CASTLSVFVGTEAFF. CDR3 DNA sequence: TGTGCCAGCACCCTTTCGGTATTTGTAGGAACTGAAGCTTTCTTT.

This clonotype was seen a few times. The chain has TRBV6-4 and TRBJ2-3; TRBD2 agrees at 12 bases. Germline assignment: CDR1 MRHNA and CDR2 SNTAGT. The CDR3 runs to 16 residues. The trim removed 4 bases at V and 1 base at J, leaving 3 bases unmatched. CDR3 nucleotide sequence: TGTGCCAGCAGTGGACTAGCGGGGGAGGGCACAGATACGCAGTATTTT. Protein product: CASSGLAGEGTDTQYF.

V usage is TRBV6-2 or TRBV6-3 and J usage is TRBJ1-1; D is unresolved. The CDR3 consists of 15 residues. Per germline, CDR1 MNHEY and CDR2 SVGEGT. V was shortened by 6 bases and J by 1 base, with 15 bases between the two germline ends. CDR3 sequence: CASSHTPPENTEAFF. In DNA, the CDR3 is TGTGCCAGCAGCCATACCCCTCCCGAGAACACTGAAGCTTTCTTT.

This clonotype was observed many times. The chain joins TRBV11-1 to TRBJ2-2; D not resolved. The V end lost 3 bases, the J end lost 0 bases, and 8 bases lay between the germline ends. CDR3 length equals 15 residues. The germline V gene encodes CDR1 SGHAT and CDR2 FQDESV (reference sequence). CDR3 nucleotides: TGTGCCAGCAGCTTTGGGTATTCGAACACCGGGGAGCTGTTTTTT. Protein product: CASSFGYSNTGELFF.

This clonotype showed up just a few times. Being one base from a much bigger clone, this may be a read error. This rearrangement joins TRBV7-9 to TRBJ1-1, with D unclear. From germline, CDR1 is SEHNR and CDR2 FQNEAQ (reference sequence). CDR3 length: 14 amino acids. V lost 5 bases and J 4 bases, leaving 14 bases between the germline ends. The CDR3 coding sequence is TGTGCCAGCAGCGAGGGCCGCAAAGGCACTGAAGCTTTCTTT. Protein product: CASSEGRKGTEAFF. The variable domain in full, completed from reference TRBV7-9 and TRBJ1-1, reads DTGVSQNPRHKITKRGQNVTFRCDPISEHNRLYWYRQTLGQGPEFLTYFQNEAQLEKSRLLSDRFSAERPKGSFSTLEIQRTEQGDSAMYLCASSEGRKGTEAFFGQGTRLTVV.

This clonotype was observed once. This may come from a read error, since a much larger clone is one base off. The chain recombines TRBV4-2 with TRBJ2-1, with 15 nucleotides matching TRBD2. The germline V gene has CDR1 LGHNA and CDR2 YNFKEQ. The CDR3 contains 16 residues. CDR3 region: CASNQDGTSGGNEQFF. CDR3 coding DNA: TGTGCCAGCAACCAAGATGGGACTAGCGGGGGGAATGAGCAGTTCTTC.

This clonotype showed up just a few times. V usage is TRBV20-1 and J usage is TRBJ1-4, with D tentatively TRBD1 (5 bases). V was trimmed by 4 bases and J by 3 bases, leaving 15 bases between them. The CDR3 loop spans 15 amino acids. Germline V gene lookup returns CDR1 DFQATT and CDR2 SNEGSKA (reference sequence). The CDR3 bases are TGCAGTGCTACCAACGCAGGGCTATCTAATGAAAAACTGTTTTTT. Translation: CSATNAGLSNEKLFF.

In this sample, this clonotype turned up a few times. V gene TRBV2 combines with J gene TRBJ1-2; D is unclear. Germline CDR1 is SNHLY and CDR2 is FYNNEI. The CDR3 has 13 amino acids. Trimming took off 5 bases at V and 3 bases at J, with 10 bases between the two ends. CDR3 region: CASSSMGYYGYTF. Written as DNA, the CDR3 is TGTGCCAGCAGTTCGATGGGGTACTATGGCTACACCTTC.

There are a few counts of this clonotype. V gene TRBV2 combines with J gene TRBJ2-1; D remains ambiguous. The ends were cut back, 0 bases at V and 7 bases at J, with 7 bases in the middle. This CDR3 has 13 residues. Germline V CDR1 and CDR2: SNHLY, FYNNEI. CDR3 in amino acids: CASSEARANEQFF. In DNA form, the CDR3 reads TGTGCCAGCAGTGAAGCACGGGCGAATGAGCAGTTCTTC.

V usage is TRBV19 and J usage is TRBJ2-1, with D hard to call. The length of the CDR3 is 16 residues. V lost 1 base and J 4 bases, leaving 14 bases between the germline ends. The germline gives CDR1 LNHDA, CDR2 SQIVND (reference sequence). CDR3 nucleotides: TGTGCCAGTAGTATAGTAGTCTACAGCTCATACAATGAGCAGTTCTTC. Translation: CASSIVVYSSYNEQFF. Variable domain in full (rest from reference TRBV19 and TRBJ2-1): DGGITQSPKYLFRKEGQNVTLSCEQNLNHDAMYWYRQDPGQGLRLIYYSQIVNDFQKGDIAEGYSVSREKKESFPLTVTSAQKNPTAFYLCASSIVVYSSYNEQFFGPGTRLTVL.

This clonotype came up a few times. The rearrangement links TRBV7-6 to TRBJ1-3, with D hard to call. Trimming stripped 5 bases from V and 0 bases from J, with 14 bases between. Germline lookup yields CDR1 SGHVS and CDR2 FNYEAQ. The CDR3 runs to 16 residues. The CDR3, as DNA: TGTGCCAGCAGCGATAGAATAGGTCGCTCTGGAAACACCATATATTTT. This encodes CASSDRIGRSGNTIYF.

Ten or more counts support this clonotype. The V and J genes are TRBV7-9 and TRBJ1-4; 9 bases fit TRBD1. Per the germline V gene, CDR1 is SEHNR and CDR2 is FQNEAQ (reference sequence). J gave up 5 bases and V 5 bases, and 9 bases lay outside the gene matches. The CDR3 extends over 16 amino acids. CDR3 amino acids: CASSRDRVTANEKLFF. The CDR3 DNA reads TGTGCCAGCAGCCGGGACAGGGTGACGGCAAATGAAAAACTGTTTTTT.

Here the CDR3 reads CASSRQGGQETQYF. The CDR3 DNA follows: TGTGCCAGCAGTCGACAGGGGGGCCAAGAGACCCAGTACTTC. The gene calls are TRBV7-2 and TRBJ2-5; 9 nucleotides agree with TRBD1. The ends lost 6 bases at V and 1 base at J; junction bases unmatched: 3. From germline, CDR1 is SGHTA and CDR2 FQGNSA. This CDR3 region has 14 residues.

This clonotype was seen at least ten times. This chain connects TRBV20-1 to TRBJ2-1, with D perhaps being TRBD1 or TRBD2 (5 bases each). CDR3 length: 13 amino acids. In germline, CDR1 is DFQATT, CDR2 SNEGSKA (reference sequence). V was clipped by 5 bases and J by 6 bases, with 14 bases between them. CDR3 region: CSASGTDINEQFF. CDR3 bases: TGCAGTGCTTCCGGGACGGACATCAATGAGCAGTTCTTC.

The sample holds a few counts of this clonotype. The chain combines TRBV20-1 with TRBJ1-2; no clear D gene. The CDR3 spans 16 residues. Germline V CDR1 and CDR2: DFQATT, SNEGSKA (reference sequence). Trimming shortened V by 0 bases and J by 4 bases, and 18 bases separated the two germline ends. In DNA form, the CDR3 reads TGCAGTGCTAGAGATCTGGGAGGGCTATTGAGCTATGGCTACACCTTC. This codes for CSARDLGGLLSYGYTF.

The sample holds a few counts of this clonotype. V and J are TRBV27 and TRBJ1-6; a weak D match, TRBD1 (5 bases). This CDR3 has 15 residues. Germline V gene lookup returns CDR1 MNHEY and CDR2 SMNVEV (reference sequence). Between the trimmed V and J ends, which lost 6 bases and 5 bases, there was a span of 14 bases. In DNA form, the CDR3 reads TGTGCCAGCAGCCTCCGCAGAGGGGATAATTCACCCCTCCACTTT. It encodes CASSLRRGDNSPLHF.

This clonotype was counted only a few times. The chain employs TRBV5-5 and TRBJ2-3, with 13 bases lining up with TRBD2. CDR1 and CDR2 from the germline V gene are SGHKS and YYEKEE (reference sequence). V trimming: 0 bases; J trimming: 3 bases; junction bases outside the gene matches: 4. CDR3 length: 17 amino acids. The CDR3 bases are TGTGCCAGCAGCTTGGGGACTAGCGGGGGTAGTACAGATACGCAGTATTTT. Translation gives CASSLGTSGGSTDTQYF.

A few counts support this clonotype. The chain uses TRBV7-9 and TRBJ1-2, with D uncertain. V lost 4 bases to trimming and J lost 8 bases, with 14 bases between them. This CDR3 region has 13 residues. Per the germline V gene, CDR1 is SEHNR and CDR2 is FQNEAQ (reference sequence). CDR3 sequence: CASSSDLAEGYTF. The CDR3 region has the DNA TGTGCCAGCAGCTCAGATTTGGCGGAAGGCTACACCTTC.

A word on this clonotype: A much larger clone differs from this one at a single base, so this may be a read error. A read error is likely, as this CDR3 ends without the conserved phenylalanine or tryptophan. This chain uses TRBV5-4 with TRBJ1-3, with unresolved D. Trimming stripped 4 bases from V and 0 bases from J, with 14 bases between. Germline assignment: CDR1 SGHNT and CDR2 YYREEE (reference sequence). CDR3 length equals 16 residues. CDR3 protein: CASSRGRSYSGNTIYL. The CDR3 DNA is TGTGCCAGCAGCCGAGGACGGAGTTACTCTGGAAACACCATATATTTG.

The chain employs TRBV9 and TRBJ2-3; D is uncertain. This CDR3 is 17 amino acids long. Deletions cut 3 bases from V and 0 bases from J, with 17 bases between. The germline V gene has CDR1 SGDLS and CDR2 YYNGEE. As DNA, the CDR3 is TGTGCCAGCAGCGACCAGAAGACCCGTTTTAGCACAGATACGCAGTATTTT. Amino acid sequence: CASSDQKTRFSTDTQYF.

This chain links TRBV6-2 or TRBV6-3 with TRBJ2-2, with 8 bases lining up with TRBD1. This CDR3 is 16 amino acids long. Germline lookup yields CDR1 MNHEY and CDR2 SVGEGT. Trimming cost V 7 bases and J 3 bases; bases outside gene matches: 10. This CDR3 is CASTLRWTGHTGELFF. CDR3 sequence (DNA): TGTGCCAGCACCCTTCGTTGGACAGGGCACACCGGGGAGCTGTTTTTT.

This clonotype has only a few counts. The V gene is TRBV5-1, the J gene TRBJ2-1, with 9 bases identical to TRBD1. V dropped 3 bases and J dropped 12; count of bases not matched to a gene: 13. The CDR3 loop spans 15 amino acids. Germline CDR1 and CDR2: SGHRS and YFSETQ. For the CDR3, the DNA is TGCGCCAGCAGCTCCGTCCCGGGACAGGGATTGGGGCAGTTCTTC. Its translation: CASSSVPGQGLGQFF.

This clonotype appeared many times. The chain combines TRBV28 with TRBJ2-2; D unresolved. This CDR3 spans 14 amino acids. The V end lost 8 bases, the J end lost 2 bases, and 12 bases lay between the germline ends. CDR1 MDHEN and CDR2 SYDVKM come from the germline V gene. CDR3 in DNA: TGTGCCAGCTCCTGGGGTCCTAACACCGGGGAGCTGTTTTTT. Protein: CASSWGPNTGELFF.

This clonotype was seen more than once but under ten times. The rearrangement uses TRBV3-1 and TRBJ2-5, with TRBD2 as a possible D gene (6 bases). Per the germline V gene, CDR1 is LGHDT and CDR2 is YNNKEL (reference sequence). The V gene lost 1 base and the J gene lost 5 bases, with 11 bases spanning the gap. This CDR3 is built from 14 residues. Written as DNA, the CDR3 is TGTGCCAGCAGCCAAGGGACGGGGGTGGAGACCCAGTACTTC. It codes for CASSQGTGVETQYF.

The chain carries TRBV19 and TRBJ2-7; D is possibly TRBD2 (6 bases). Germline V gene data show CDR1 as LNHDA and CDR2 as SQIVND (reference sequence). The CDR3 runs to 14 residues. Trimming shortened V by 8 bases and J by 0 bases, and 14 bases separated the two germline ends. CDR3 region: CASSEQTSSYEQYF. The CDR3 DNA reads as TGTGCCAGTTCGGAACAGACTAGCTCCTACGAGCAGTACTTC.

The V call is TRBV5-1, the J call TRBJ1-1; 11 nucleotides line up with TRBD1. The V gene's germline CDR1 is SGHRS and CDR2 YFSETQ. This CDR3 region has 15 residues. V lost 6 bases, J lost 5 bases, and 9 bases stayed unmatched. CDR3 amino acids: CASKMSGTGGTEAFF. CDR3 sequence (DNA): TGCGCCAGCAAAATGTCCGGGACAGGGGGTACTGAAGCTTTCTTT.

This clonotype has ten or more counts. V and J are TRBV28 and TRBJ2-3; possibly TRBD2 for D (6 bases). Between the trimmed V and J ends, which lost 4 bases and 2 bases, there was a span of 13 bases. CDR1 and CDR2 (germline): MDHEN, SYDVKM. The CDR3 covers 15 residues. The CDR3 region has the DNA TGTGCCAGCAGTTACCCAGGGACTTACACAGATACGCAGTATTTT. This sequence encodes CASSYPGTYTDTQYF.

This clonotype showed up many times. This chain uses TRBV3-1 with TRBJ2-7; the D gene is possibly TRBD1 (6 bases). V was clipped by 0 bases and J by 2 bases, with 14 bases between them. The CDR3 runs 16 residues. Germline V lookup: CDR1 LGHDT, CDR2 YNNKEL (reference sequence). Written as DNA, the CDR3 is TGTGCCAGCAGCCAAGATGCGCAGGGGCCCCCCTACGAGCAGTACTTC. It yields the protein CASSQDAQGPPYEQYF.

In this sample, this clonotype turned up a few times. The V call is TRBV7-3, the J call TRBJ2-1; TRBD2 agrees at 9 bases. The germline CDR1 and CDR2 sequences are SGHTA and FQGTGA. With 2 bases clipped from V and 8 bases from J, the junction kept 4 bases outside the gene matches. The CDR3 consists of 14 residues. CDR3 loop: CASSLAGGEDEQFF. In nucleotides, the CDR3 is TGTGCCAGCAGCTTAGCGGGGGGGGAGGATGAGCAGTTCTTC.

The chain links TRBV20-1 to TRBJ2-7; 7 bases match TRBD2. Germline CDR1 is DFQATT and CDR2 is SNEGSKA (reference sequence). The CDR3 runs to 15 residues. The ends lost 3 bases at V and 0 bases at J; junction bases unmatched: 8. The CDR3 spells CSASALGGDSYEQYF. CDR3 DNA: TGCAGTGCTAGCGCCCTGGGGGGGGACTCCTACGAGCAGTACTTC.

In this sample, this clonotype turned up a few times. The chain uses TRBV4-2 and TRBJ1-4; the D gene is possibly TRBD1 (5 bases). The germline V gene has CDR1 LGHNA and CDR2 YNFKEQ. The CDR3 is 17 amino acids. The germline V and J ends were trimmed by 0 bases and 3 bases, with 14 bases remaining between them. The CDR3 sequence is CASSQEPSGAANEKLFF. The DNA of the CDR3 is TGTGCCAGCAGCCAAGAACCTTCCGGGGCGGCTAATGAAAAACTGTTTTTT.